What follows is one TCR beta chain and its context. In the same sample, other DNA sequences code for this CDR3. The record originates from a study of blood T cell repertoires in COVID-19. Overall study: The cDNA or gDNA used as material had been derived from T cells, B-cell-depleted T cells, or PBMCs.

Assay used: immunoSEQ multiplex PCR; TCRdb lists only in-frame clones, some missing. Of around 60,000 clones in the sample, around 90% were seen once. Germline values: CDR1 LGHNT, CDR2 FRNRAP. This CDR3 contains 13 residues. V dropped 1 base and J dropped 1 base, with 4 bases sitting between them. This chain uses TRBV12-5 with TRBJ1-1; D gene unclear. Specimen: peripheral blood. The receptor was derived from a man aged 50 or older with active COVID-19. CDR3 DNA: TGTGCTAGTGGTTTGGCAGGGAACACTGAAGCTTTCTTT. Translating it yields CASGLAGNTEAFF.